This is a list of T cell receptor beta chains from one sample in a study of cytomegalovirus exposure and HLA in healthy donors. Sequencing was performed with immunoSEQ multiplex PCR; in TCRdb, only in-frame clones are kept and a portion is missing. The table has around 150,000 clones, roughly 78% seen once; the top ten hold 2.2%. The sequencing input was PBMCs. Receptors were obtained from a young man in good health and CMV-seronegative. Both conserved end residues are part of each CDR3. Fields, in order: CDR3 length, J gene, D gene, V gene, clone size, CDR3 protein, CDR3 DNA. D genes are given only for firm matches. Part of the rows lack a size; the others show once, few, many or a class for expanded clones.

length: 13; J: TRBJ2-1; D: -; V: TRBV6-5; size: -; CDR3: CASNRRESGEQFF; DNA: TGTGCCAGCAATCGACGGGAATCGGGTGAGCAGTTCTTC
length: 12; J: TRBJ2-7; D: -; V: TRBV12-5; size: -; CDR3: CATGGDSYEQYF; DNA: TGTGCTACTGGCGGAGACTCCTACGAGCAGTACTTC
length: 15; J: TRBJ2-3; D: -; V: TRBV5-4; size: -; CDR3: CASSLRLSSTDTQYF; DNA: TGTGCCAGCAGCTTGCGACTTTCTAGCACAGATACGCAGTATTTT
length: 14; J: TRBJ1-2; D: TRBD1; V: TRBV2; size: few; CDR3: CASRGNQGAAGYTF; DNA: TGTGCCAGCAGGGGCAACCAGGGGGCAGCTGGCTACACCTTC
length: 21; J: TRBJ2-4; D: -; V: TRBV15; size: -; CDR3: CATSPEEWGISDPLAKNIQYF; DNA: TGTGCCACCAGCCCCGAGGAGTGGGGCATCTCGGACCCTCTAGCCAAAAACATTCAGTACTTC
length: 13; J: TRBJ2-7; D: -; V: TRBV7-9; size: -; CDR3: CASSRQGGYEQYF; DNA: TGTGCCAGCAGCCGACAGGGAGGCTACGAGCAGTACTTC
length: 14; J: TRBJ2-7; D: -; V: TRBV7-9; size: once; CDR3: CASSSLRQSYEQYF; DNA: TGTGCCAGCAGCTCCCTTCGACAGAGCTACGAGCAGTACTTC
length: 17; J: TRBJ1-1; D: -; V: TRBV11-2; size: -; CDR3: CASSLTFPKREDTEAFF; DNA: TGTGCCAGCAGCTTAACCTTTCCCAAAAGGGAGGACACTGAAGCTTTCTTT
length: 13; J: TRBJ1-4; D: TRBD1; V: TRBV2; size: -; CDR3: CASRTGMGEKLFF; DNA: TGTGCCAGCAGGACAGGGATGGGTGAAAAACTGTTTTTT
length: 16; J: TRBJ2-5; D: TRBD2; V: TRBV5-4; size: -; CDR3: CASSFRRGALQETQYF; DNA: TGTGCCAGCAGCTTTAGGCGGGGGGCCCTCCAAGAGACCCAGTACTTC
length: 13; J: TRBJ1-1; D: -; V: TRBV2; size: -; CDR3: CASSEGAGIEAFF; DNA: TGTGCCAGCAGTGAAGGTGCGGGGATTGAGGCTTTCTTT
length: 13; J: TRBJ2-7; D: -; V: TRBV10-1; size: once; CDR3: CASSEAGTYEQYF; DNA: TGCGCCAGCAGTGAAGCAGGGACCTACGAGCAGTACTTC
length: 14; J: TRBJ2-3; D: TRBD1; V: TRBV2; size: -; CDR3: CASRPGQGSDTQYF; DNA: TGTGCCAGCAGACCGGGACAGGGGTCAGATACGCAGTATTTT
length: 15; J: TRBJ1-1; D: -; V: TRBV6-1; size: -; CDR3: CASSPPQGIGTEAFF; DNA: TGTGCCAGCAGTCCACCACAGGGAATTGGTACTGAAGCTTTCTTT
length: 15; J: TRBJ1-2; D: TRBD1; V: TRBV27; size: -; CDR3: CASSLLTGGGGGYTF; DNA: TGTGCCAGCAGTTTATTAACAGGGGGCGGAGGTGGCTACACCTTC
length: 16; J: TRBJ2-2; D: -; V: TRBV5-1; size: once; CDR3: CASSLQGGIGTGELFF; DNA: TGCGCCAGCAGCTTGCAGGGAGGCATTGGCACCGGGGAGCTGTTTTTT
length: 16; J: TRBJ2-7; D: -; V: TRBV5-1; size: -; CDR3: CASSLDVQTQVSEQYF; DNA: TGCGCCAGCAGCTTGGACGTACAGACCCAGGTGAGCGAGCAGTACTTC
length: 14; J: TRBJ2-7; D: TRBD1; V: TRBV13; size: -; CDR3: CASTKTGLTYEQYF; DNA: TGTGCCAGCACCAAGACAGGGCTTACCTACGAGCAGTACTTC
length: 13; J: TRBJ1-5; D: -; V: TRBV9; size: once; CDR3: CASSVSGNQPQHF; DNA: TGTGCCAGCAGCGTTTCGGGGAATCAGCCCCAGCATTTT
length: 13; J: TRBJ2-7; D: -; V: TRBV18; size: -; CDR3: CASSPDIKYEQYF; DNA: TGTGCCAGCTCACCAGACATTAAGTACGAGCAGTACTTC
length: 14; J: TRBJ1-2; D: TRBD1; V: TRBV5-1; size: -; CDR3: CASSTGTGSHGYTF; DNA: TGCGCCAGCAGCACGGGGACAGGGTCGCATGGCTACACCTTC
length: 17; J: TRBJ2-1; D: TRBD2; V: TRBV28; size: -; CDR3: CASSIRLGLAGANEQFF; DNA: TGTGCCAGCAGTATCCGCCTCGGACTAGCGGGGGCCAATGAGCAGTTCTTC
length: 14; J: TRBJ1-1; D: TRBD1; V: TRBV28; size: -; CDR3: CASSWDSERVGSFF; DNA: TGTGCCAGCAGTTGGGACAGTGAGAGAGTTGGGTCTTTCTTT
length: 14; J: TRBJ2-7; D: TRBD1; V: TRBV6-5; size: -; CDR3: CASRKTGNVYEQYF; DNA: TGTGCCAGCAGAAAGACAGGGAATGTTTACGAGCAGTACTTC
length: 16; J: TRBJ1-1; D: -; V: TRBV28; size: -; CDR3: CASSLLGGYENTEAFF; DNA: TGTGCCAGCAGTTTACTCGGGGGATATGAAAACACTGAAGCTTTCTTT
length: 16; J: TRBJ1-5; D: -; V: TRBV19; size: -; CDR3: CASSSRTASFNQPQHF; DNA: TGTGCCAGTAGTTCACGGACAGCTTCATTTAATCAGCCCCAGCATTTT
length: 16; J: TRBJ1-1; D: -; V: TRBV4-1; size: -; CDR3: CASSPGRTAVSTEAFF; DNA: TGCGCCAGCAGCCCCGGGAGGACGGCAGTATCGACTGAAGCTTTCTTT
length: 15; J: TRBJ1-2; D: -; V: TRBV5-1; size: -; CDR3: CASSLDRFTNYGYTF; DNA: TGCGCCAGCAGTTTGGACAGATTCACAAACTATGGCTACACCTTC
length: 15; J: TRBJ1-6; D: -; V: TRBV4-1; size: -; CDR3: CASSQDAMINSPLHF; DNA: TGCGCCAGCAGCCAAGATGCGATGATAAATTCACCCCTCCACTTT
length: 17; J: TRBJ1-2; D: -; V: TRBV6-4; size: -; CDR3: CASSENTPGGGNYGYTF; DNA: TGTGCCAGCAGTGAAAATACCCCGGGAGGAGGAAACTATGGCTACACCTTC
length: 13; J: TRBJ1-5; D: -; V: TRBV6-5; size: few; CDR3: CASSPVSDQPQHF; DNA: TGTGCCAGCAGTCCTGTCAGTGATCAGCCCCAGCATTTT
length: 15; J: TRBJ2-5; D: TRBD2; V: TRBV6-5; size: once; CDR3: CASSYGSGLQETQYF; DNA: TGTGCCAGCAGTTACGGTAGCGGGCTACAAGAGACCCAGTACTTC
length: 12; J: TRBJ1-1; D: -; V: TRBV19; size: few; CDR3: CASSTGVGEAFF; DNA: TGTGCCAGTAGTACAGGGGTGGGTGAAGCTTTCTTT
length: 16; J: TRBJ1-1; D: TRBD1; V: TRBV7-9; size: -; CDR3: CASSYRTGGMNTEAFF; DNA: TGTGCCAGCAGCTACCGGACAGGGGGAATGAACACTGAAGCTTTCTTT
length: 15; J: TRBJ2-4; D: -; V: TRBV13; size: -; CDR3: CASTLEPSRGNIQYF; DNA: TGTGCCAGCACCTTAGAGCCTAGCCGAGGGAACATTCAGTACTTC
length: 15; J: TRBJ2-7; D: -; V: TRBV9; size: -; CDR3: CASSAGSHRGYEQYF; DNA: TGTGCCAGCAGTGCAGGGTCCCACCGGGGGTACGAGCAGTACTTC
length: 14; J: TRBJ1-1; D: -; V: TRBV27; size: -; CDR3: CASSLRQSNTEAFF; DNA: TGTGCCAGCAGTTTACGACAGTCGAACACTGAAGCTTTCTTT
length: 13; J: TRBJ2-5; D: -; V: TRBV5-1; size: -; CDR3: CASSLDPEETQYF; DNA: TGCGCCAGCAGCTTGGACCCCGAGGAGACCCAGTACTTC
length: 15; J: TRBJ2-5; D: -; V: TRBV18; size: -; CDR3: CASSPFDTLQETQYF; DNA: TGTGCCAGCTCACCCTTCGACACCTTACAAGAGACCCAGTACTTC
length: 15; J: TRBJ2-7; D: TRBD1; V: TRBV4-1; size: -; CDR3: CASSQEGTAPYEQYF; DNA: TGCGCCAGCAGCCAAGAAGGGACAGCCCCCTACGAGCAGTACTTC
length: 17; J: TRBJ1-1; D: TRBD1; V: TRBV5-1; size: few; CDR3: CASSLAVGGGASTEAFF; DNA: TGCGCCAGCAGCTTGGCCGTTGGAGGGGGCGCAAGCACTGAAGCTTTCTTT
length: 13; J: TRBJ1-1; D: -; V: TRBV5-4; size: -; CDR3: CASSLAENTEAFF; DNA: TGTGCCAGCAGCTTGGCAGAAAACACTGAAGCTTTCTTT
length: 15; J: TRBJ2-1; D: -; V: TRBV6-4; size: -; CDR3: CASSAELGSYNEQFF; DNA: TGTGCCAGCAGTGCCGAACTCGGCTCCTACAATGAGCAGTTCTTC
length: 15; J: TRBJ1-4; D: -; V: TRBV15; size: few; CDR3: CATSYKSGGREKLFF; DNA: TGTGCCACCAGCTATAAATCGGGGGGTCGGGAAAAACTGTTTTTT
length: 13; J: TRBJ2-5; D: -; V: TRBV5-5; size: -; CDR3: CASSFQAQETQYF; DNA: TGTGCCAGCAGCTTTCAGGCACAAGAGACCCAGTACTTC
length: 13; J: TRBJ1-1; D: -; V: TRBV19; size: -; CDR3: CASSTQVYTEAFF; DNA: TGTGCCAGTAGTACGCAGGTTTACACTGAAGCTTTCTTT
length: 14; J: TRBJ1-1; D: -; V: TRBV18; size: -; CDR3: CASSTGGGNTEAFF; DNA: TGTGCCAGCTCCACGGGAGGGGGAAACACTGAAGCTTTCTTT
length: 13; J: TRBJ2-1; D: -; V: TRBV2; size: -; CDR3: CASSPLRDYEQFF; DNA: TGTGCCAGCAGCCCACTCAGGGATTATGAGCAGTTCTTC
length: 16; J: TRBJ2-7; D: -; V: TRBV7-8; size: -; CDR3: CASSEAQGAGSYEQYF; DNA: TGTGCCAGCAGCGAGGCCCAGGGTGCGGGATCCTACGAGCAGTACTTC
length: 14; J: TRBJ1-2; D: -; V: TRBV29-1; size: -; CDR3: CSGAGGGRVYGYTF; DNA: TGCAGCGGGGCGGGGGGGGGTCGGGTCTATGGCTACACCTTC
length: 19; J: TRBJ1-2; D: TRBD1; V: TRBV7-8; size: -; CDR3: CASSLAGPGQGALRNGYTF; DNA: TGTGCCAGCAGCTTAGCGGGCCCGGGACAGGGGGCACTTAGGAATGGCTACACCTTC
length: 14; J: TRBJ2-7; D: TRBD1; V: TRBV6-5; size: -; CDR3: CASSYREQGYEQYF; DNA: TGTGCCAGCAGTTACAGGGAACAGGGGTACGAGCAGTACTTC
length: 14; J: TRBJ2-3; D: -; V: TRBV2; size: -; CDR3: CASRLDSPTDTQYF; DNA: TGTGCCAGCAGGTTGGACAGCCCCACAGATACGCAGTATTTT
length: 15; J: TRBJ2-1; D: -; V: TRBV4-1; size: -; CDR3: CASSPQTGQDNEQFF; DNA: TGCGCCAGCAGCCCCCAAACGGGACAAGACAATGAGCAGTTCTTC
length: 16; J: TRBJ2-1; D: -; V: TRBV9; size: -; CDR3: CASSVGAGNTYNEQFF; DNA: TGTGCCAGCAGCGTAGGAGCAGGGAATACCTACAATGAGCAGTTCTTC
length: 15; J: TRBJ2-2; D: TRBD1; V: TRBV19; size: -; CDR3: CASSIRQGETGELFF; DNA: TGTGCCAGTAGTATCCGGCAGGGGGAGACCGGGGAGCTGTTTTTT